One and the same sample provided the 27 T cell receptor beta chains below, sequenced in a study of blood T cell repertoires in COVID-19. The method was immunoSEQ multiplex PCR; TCRdb's version includes in-frame clones alone and lacks a portion of them. The sample contains around 700,000 clones, over 80% of which appear only once. The sequencing input was peripheral blood. The receptors originated from a woman younger than 30 with acute or convalescent COVID-19.

The DNA of the CDR3 is TGTGCCTGGAGTCCCGAAACAGGGACTAGCGGGGTGTACGAGCAGTACTTC. Its protein is CAWSPETGTSGVYEQYF. This chain uses TRBV30 with TRBJ2-7, with TRBD2 identical over 13 bases. Germline V gene lookup returns CDR1 GTSNPN and CDR2 SVGIG (reference sequence). The CDR3 length is 17 residues. V shed 2 bases and J 4 bases; nucleotides not matched to a gene: 11.

The rearrangement joins TRBV5-1 to TRBJ1-2, with a weak D call TRBD1 (6 bases). Germline V gene lookup returns CDR1 SGHRS and CDR2 YFSETQ. CDR3 size: 14 residues. V shed 4 bases and J shed 10 bases, with 20 bases lying between them. The CDR3 spells CASSLIGDMDDYTF. As DNA, the CDR3 is TGCGCCAGCAGCCTGATCGGGGACATGGATGACTACACCTTC.

This clone was observed once. CDR3 nucleotides: TGTGCCAGCAGCCCCCACCAGACGGGTAACTATGGCTACACCTTC. Translation gives CASSPHQTGNYGYTF. V is TRBV9 and J is TRBJ1-2; D unclear. This CDR3 has 15 amino acids. The germline V gene has CDR1 SGDLS and CDR2 YYNGEE. Trimming took 4 bases from V and 1 from J, leaving 14 bases between them.

The rearrangement uses TRBV25-1 and TRBJ1-5, with a possible D match to TRBD1 (6 bases). V lost 6 bases, J lost 6 bases, and 12 bases lay in between. Germline V lookup: CDR1 MGHDK, CDR2 SYGVNS. This CDR3 spans 13 amino acids. As DNA, the CDR3 is TGTGCCAGCAGCTTAGGGGGGGCTCAGCCCCAGCATTTT. Translated, it gives CASSLGGAQPQHF.

This clone appeared a single time. J is TRBJ2-1 and V is TRBV5-1; unclear D gene. The CDR3 contains 15 residues. V lost 1 base and J 0 bases, leaving 8 bases between the germline ends. In germline, CDR1 is SGHRS, CDR2 YFSETQ. The CDR3 DNA reads as TGCGCCAGCAGCTTGAGACTCAGCTCCTACAATGAGCAGTTCTTC. Protein: CASSLRLSSYNEQFF.

The rearrangement joins TRBV19 to TRBJ1-6; 10 bases map to TRBD1. Germline assignment: CDR1 LNHDA and CDR2 SQIVND (reference sequence). Losses at the gene ends were 1 base for V and 6 bases for J; bases not matched to a gene: 3. The CDR3 is 16 amino acids. The CDR3 loop is CASSIAWDRGNSPLHF. CDR3 nucleotide sequence: TGTGCCAGTAGTATAGCATGGGACAGGGGTAATTCACCCCTCCACTTT.

This chain joins TRBV27 and TRBJ2-3; 12 nucleotides match TRBD2. CDR3 size: 15 residues. Per the germline V gene, CDR1 is MNHEY and CDR2 is SMNVEV (reference sequence). Trimming took 2 bases from V and 4 from J; bases not matched to a gene: 1. The CDR3 here is CASSLLAGGPDTQYF. The CDR3 nucleotides are TGTGCCAGCAGTTTACTAGCGGGGGGGCCAGATACGCAGTATTTT.

The chain recombines TRBV11-3 with TRBJ2-1; 10 bases line up with TRBD2. Germline V gene sequence: CDR1 SGHNT, CDR2 YENEEA. The V and J ends lost 5 bases and 14 bases, in that order; junction bases with no gene match: 9. The CDR3 runs to 13 residues. This CDR3 is CASSDLLAGMKFF. The CDR3 DNA sequence: TGTGCCAGCAGCGACCTACTAGCGGGGATGAAGTTCTTC.

The V gene is TRBV4-1, the J gene TRBJ1-2; 7 nucleotides match TRBD1. Trimming removed 1 base from V and 4 bases from J; junction bases left unmatched: 12. CDR1 and CDR2 from the germline V gene are MGHRA and YSYEKL. The CDR3 runs to 17 residues. As DNA, the CDR3 is TGCGCCAGCAGCCAAGCAGCCGGGCTGGCAGGGGGCTATGGCTACACCTTC. Its protein is CASSQAAGLAGGYGYTF.

The rearrangement uses TRBV4-1 and TRBJ1-5, with TRBD1 identical over 9 bases. The V segment lost 3 bases and the J segment 1 base; nucleotides outside the gene matches: 7. This CDR3 comprises 17 residues. In germline, CDR1 is MGHRA, CDR2 YSYEKL. CDR3 in amino acids: CASSQNPGQGSNQPQHF. The CDR3 nucleotides read TGCGCCAGCAGCCAGAATCCGGGACAGGGAAGCAATCAGCCCCAGCATTTT.

This sequence joins TRBV7-9 and TRBJ1-5; TRBD1 might be the D (6 bases). V lost 1 base and J 5 bases, leaving 9 bases between the germline ends. This CDR3 is built from 14 residues. CDR1 and CDR2 from the germline V gene are SEHNR and FQNEAQ (reference sequence). The CDR3 bases are TGTGCCAGCAGCTTAGTGGGGGCAGATCAGCCCCAGCATTTT. Translation gives CASSLVGADQPQHF.

This rearrangement joins TRBV4-1 to TRBJ1-3; tentative D call: TRBD1 (5 bases). The CDR3 loop spans 15 amino acids. Trimming removed 1 base from V and 0 bases from J, with 7 bases in between. CDR1 MGHRA and CDR2 YSYEKL come from the germline V gene. In DNA, the CDR3 is TGCGCCAGCAGCCAAGGACAGAGCTCTGGAAACACCATATATTTT. This codes for CASSQGQSSGNTIYF.

V gene TRBV9 combines with J gene TRBJ1-1; D perhaps matches TRBD1 (6 bases). Between the trimmed V and J ends, which lost 7 bases and 9 bases, there was a span of 16 bases. CDR3 length: 12 residues. Germline V lookup: CDR1 SGDLS, CDR2 YYNGEE. In DNA form, the CDR3 reads TGTGCCAGCGCGCCGCCCGGGACAAAAGCTTTCTTT. As protein: CASAPPGTKAFF.

The chain carries TRBV20-1 and TRBJ2-5, with D hard to call. The CDR3 extends over 10 amino acids. Trimming left V 6 bases short and J 6 bases short, with 8 bases between. The germline V gene has CDR1 DFQATT and CDR2 SNEGSKA (reference sequence). The CDR3 here is CSAHSKTQYF. The CDR3, as DNA: TGCAGTGCCCACTCGAAGACCCAGTACTTC.

The chain combines TRBV2 with TRBJ2-4, with 10 bases matching TRBD1. The V gene end was trimmed by 2 bases and the J gene end by 9 bases; junction bases not matched to a gene: 7. The CDR3 runs 15 residues. CDR1 and CDR2 from the germline V gene are SNHLY and FYNNEI. The CDR3 sequence is CASSEFRGQGSIQYF. The DNA of the CDR3 is TGTGCCAGCAGTGAATTTAGGGGACAGGGGAGCATTCAGTACTTC. The complete variable domain, with remaining parts taken from reference TRBV2 and TRBJ2-4, reads EPEVTQTPSHQVTQMGQEVILRCVPISNHLYFYWYRQILGQKVEFLVSFYNNEISEKSEIFDDQFSVERPDGSNFTLKIRSTKLEDSAMYFCASSEFRGQGSIQYFGAGTRLSVL.

The CDR3 region is CASLLTGTGGKAFF. CDR3 sequence (DNA): TGTGCCAGCTTACTTACCGGGACAGGGGGGAAAGCTTTCTTT. J is TRBJ1-1 and V is TRBV14; 11 bases align to TRBD1. This CDR3 has 14 residues. Germline assignment: CDR1 SGHDN and CDR2 FVKESK. V gave up 8 bases and J gave up 9 bases; unmatched junction bases: 11.

The chain combines TRBV19 with TRBJ1-1; D remains unclear. This CDR3 spans 14 amino acids. V lost 8 bases to trimming and J lost 3 bases, with 16 bases between them. Per germline, CDR1 LNHDA and CDR2 SQIVND (reference sequence). The CDR3 region is CASGRERTYTEAFF. Here the CDR3 DNA reads TGTGCCAGTGGACGGGAGAGGACCTACACTGAAGCTTTCTTT. Looking up the rest from reference TRBV19 and TRBJ1-1 gives the full variable domain: DGGITQSPKYLFRKEGQNVTLSCEQNLNHDAMYWYRQDPGQGLRLIYYSQIVNDFQKGDIAEGYSVSREKKESFPLTVTSAQKNPTAFYLCASGRERTYTEAFFGQGTRLTVV.

This clone was seen once. The chain uses TRBV19 and TRBJ1-2; D unresolved. V shed 1 base and J shed 6 bases, with 18 bases lying between them. Germline V gene lookup returns CDR1 LNHDA and CDR2 SQIVND (reference sequence). There are 16 residues in the CDR3. Here the CDR3 DNA reads TGTGCCAGTAGTATAGCCGGCAGGACTCTTTATGATGGCTACACCTTC. Amino acids: CASSIAGRTLYDGYTF.

This chain connects TRBV6-1 to TRBJ2-7; 12 bases map to TRBD2. V shed 2 bases and J 5 bases; nucleotides not matched to a gene: 4. The CDR3 loop spans 15 amino acids. Germline CDR1 and CDR2: MNHNS and SASEGT. This CDR3 reads CASSETGLAGNEQYF. CDR3 DNA: TGTGCCAGCAGTGAAACAGGACTAGCGGGGAACGAGCAGTACTTC.

This clone was seen once. This rearrangement joins TRBV6-1 to TRBJ2-1; 9 bases align to TRBD2. CDR3 size: 18 residues. After removal of 4 bases from V and 6 bases from J, the junction contained 16 bases not matched to a gene. Germline values: CDR1 MNHNS, CDR2 SASEGT. The CDR3 DNA reads as TGTGCCAGCAGTGTACATTTTGGGGCTAGCGGGGCCCCCAATGAGCAGTTCTTC. The encoded protein is CASSVHFGASGAPNEQFF.

The V gene is TRBV19, the J gene TRBJ1-5, with 7 bases matching TRBD1. Germline CDR1 and CDR2: LNHDA and SQIVND (reference sequence). The length of the CDR3 is 15 residues. The V and J ends lost 5 bases and 4 bases, in that order; junction bases with no gene match: 8. This chain's CDR3 is CASSPPRDRNQPQHF. CDR3 nucleotides: TGTGCCAGTAGTCCCCCCCGGGACAGAAATCAGCCCCAGCATTTT.

V usage is TRBV30 and J usage is TRBJ2-5, with 7 bases matching TRBD1. V gave up 6 bases and J gave up 2 bases; unmatched junction bases: 6. CDR1 is GTSNPN, CDR2 SVGIG, per germline (reference sequence). This CDR3 comprises 13 residues. In DNA, the CDR3 is TGTGCCTGCTCGGGACAGAGTCAAGAGACCCAGTACTTC. Its protein is CACSGQSQETQYF.

The gene calls are TRBV6-5 and TRBJ1-2, with 7 nucleotides matching TRBD1. Trimming cost V 10 bases and J 5 bases; bases outside gene matches: 10. The length of the CDR3 is 13 residues. Germline CDR1 MNHEY, CDR2 SVGAGI. CDR3 amino acids: CATKPGGQYGYTF. As DNA, the CDR3 is TGTGCCACAAAACCAGGGGGTCAATATGGCTACACCTTC.

The rearrangement links TRBV2 to TRBJ2-3; 10 nucleotides line up with TRBD2. The germline V gene has CDR1 SNHLY and CDR2 FYNNEI. J lost 4 bases, V lost 3 bases, and 7 bases had no gene match. There are 16 residues in the CDR3. The CDR3 DNA is TGTGCCAGCAGTGATAGAGCGGGGGGGCCGGCAGATACGCAGTATTTT. This translates into CASSDRAGGPADTQYF. Full variable domain (missing parts from reference TRBV2 and TRBJ2-3): EPEVTQTPSHQVTQMGQEVILRCVPISNHLYFYWYRQILGQKVEFLVSFYNNEISEKSEIFDDQFSVERPDGSNFTLKIRSTKLEDSAMYFCASSDRAGGPADTQYFGPGTRLTVL.

The chain couples TRBV2 to TRBJ2-7; D not certain. This CDR3 contains 12 residues. The V gene's germline CDR1 is SNHLY and CDR2 FYNNEI. Trimming took off 0 bases at V and 3 bases at J, with 3 bases between the two ends. This chain's CDR3 is CASSEALYEQYF. The DNA of the CDR3 is TGTGCCAGCAGTGAAGCACTCTACGAGCAGTACTTC.

The chain has TRBV2 and TRBJ2-7; possible D gene TRBD2, 5 bases. The V end was cut by 2 bases, the J end by 6 bases, with 17 bases between. This CDR3 region has 15 residues. The V gene's germline CDR1 is SNHLY and CDR2 FYNNEI. Here the CDR3 reads CASSELAGWSSEQYF. In DNA, the CDR3 is TGTGCCAGCAGTGAATTGGCGGGCTGGTCTTCCGAGCAGTACTTC.

This chain connects TRBV19 to TRBJ1-4; TRBD1 agrees at 11 bases. V gave up 5 bases and J gave up 7 bases; unmatched junction bases: 9. This CDR3 is built from 16 residues. CDR1 and CDR2 from the germline V gene are LNHDA and SQIVND (reference sequence). Here the CDR3 reads CASSPGGTGGSEKLFF. The CDR3 DNA reads TGTGCCAGTAGTCCCGGGGGGACAGGGGGAAGTGAAAAACTGTTTTTT.